What follows describes a single TCR beta chain. Its antigen is still unknown. CDR3 length: 14 residues. Germline V CDR1 and CDR2: MNHEY, SMNVEV (reference sequence). Trimming removed 8 bases from V and 0 bases from J, with 13 bases in between. This entry belongs to a study of cytomegalovirus exposure and HLA in healthy donors. Overall study findings and caveats: A later analysis reportedly found that, within productive TCRs, an Asian-associated ancestry cluster had fewer N-insertions than the mean observed across the 666 donors. In a later analysis, specific HLA alleles were associated with approximately 17,000 TCR beta sequences at a 0.05 false discovery rate. Analysis was carried out at a later point, and it linked a missense DCLRE1C variant to TCR beta V- and J-gene trimming.

PCR was performed using 60 Vbeta and 13 Jbeta primers. Assay used: immunoSEQ multiplex PCR; TCRdb lists only in-frame clones, some missing. The table records over 150,000 clones, nearly 80% of them present only once. The sequence was collected from a man between 18 and 29 years old in good health and CMV-seropositive. The chain is built from TRBV27 and TRBJ1-2; TRBD1 is a possible D gene (6 bases). The sequenced sample consisted of PBMCs. CDR3 nucleotides: TGTGCCAGCCTAGACGGGACATCTAACTATGGCTACACCTTC. Translating gives CASLDGTSNYGYTF.